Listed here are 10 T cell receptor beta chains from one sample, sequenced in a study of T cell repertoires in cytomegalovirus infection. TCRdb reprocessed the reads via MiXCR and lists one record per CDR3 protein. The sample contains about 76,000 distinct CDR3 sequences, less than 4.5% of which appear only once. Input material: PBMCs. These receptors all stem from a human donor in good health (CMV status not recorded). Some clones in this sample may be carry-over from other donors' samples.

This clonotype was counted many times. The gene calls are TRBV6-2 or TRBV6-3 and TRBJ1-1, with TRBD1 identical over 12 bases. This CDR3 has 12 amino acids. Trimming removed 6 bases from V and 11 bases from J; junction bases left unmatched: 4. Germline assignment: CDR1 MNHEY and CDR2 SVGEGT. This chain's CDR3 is CASSWDRGPAFF. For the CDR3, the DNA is TGTGCCAGCAGCTGGGACAGGGGGCCCGCTTTCTTT.

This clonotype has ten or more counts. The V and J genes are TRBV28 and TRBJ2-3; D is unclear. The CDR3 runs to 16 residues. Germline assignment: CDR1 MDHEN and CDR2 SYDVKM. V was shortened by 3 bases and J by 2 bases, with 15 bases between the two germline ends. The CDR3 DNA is TGTGCCAGCAGTTTGAGTGTGGCTGACTCCACAGATACGCAGTATTTT. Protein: CASSLSVADSTDTQYF. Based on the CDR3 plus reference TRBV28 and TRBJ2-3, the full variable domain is DVKVTQSSRYLVKRTGEKVFLECVQDMDHENMFWYRQDPGLGLRLIYFSYDVKMKEKGDIPEGYSVSREKKERFSLILESASTNQTSMYLCASSLSVADSTDTQYFGPGTRLTVL.

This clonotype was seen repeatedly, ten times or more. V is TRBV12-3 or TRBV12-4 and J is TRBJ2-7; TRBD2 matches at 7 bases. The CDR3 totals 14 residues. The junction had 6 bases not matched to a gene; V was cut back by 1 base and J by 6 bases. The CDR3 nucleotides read TGTGCCAGCAGTTTAGGGAGATCGGGGGGCGAGCAGTACTTC. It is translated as CASSLGRSGGEQYF.

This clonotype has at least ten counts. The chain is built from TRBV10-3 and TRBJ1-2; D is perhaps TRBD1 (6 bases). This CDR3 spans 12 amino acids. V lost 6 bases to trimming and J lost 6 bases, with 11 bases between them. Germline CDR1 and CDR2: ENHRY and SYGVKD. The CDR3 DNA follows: TGTGCCATCAGGACACAGGGAAATGGCTACACCTTC. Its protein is CAIRTQGNGYTF.

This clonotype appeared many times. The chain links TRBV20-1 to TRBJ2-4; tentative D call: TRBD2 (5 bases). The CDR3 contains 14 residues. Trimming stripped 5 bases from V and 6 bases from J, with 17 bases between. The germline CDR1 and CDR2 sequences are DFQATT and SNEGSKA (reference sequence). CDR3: CSARKETTPNIQYF. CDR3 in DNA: TGCAGTGCTCGGAAAGAGACTACTCCAAACATTCAGTACTTC.

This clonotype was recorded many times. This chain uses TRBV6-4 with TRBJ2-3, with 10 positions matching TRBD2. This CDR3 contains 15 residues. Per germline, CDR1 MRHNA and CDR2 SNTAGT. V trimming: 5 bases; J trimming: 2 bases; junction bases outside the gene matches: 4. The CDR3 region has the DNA TGTGCCAGCAGTCTTAGCGGGGGGATCACAGATACGCAGTATTTT. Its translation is CASSLSGGITDTQYF.

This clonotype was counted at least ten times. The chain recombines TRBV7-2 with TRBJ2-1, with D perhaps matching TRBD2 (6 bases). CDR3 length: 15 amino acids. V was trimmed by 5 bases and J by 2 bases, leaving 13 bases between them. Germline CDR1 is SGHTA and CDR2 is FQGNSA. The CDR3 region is CASSPPGLTYNEQFF. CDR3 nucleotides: TGTGCCAGCAGCCCGCCGGGACTGACCTACAATGAGCAGTTCTTC.

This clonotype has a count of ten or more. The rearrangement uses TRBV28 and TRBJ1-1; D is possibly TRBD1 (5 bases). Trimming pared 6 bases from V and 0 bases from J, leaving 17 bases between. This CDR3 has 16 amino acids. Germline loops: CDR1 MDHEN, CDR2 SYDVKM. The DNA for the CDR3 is TGTGCCAGCAGGCCAACAGGAGTTTTTATGAACACTGAAGCTTTCTTT. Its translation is CASRPTGVFMNTEAFF.

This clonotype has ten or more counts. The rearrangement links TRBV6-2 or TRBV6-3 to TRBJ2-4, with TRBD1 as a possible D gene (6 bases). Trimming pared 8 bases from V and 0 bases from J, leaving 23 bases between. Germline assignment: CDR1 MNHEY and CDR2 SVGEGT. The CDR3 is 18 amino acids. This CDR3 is CASGTGHRGGLAKNIQYF. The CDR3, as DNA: TGTGCCAGCGGAACGGGACATCGCGGTGGGCTAGCCAAAAACATTCAGTACTTC.

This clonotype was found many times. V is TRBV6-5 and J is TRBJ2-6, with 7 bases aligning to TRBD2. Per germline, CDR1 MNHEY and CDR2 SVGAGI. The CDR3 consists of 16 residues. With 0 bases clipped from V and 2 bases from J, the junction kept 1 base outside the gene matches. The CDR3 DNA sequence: TGTGCCAGCAGTTACTCGGGGGGGACTGGGGCCAACGTCCTGACTTTC. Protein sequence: CASSYSGGTGANVLTF.